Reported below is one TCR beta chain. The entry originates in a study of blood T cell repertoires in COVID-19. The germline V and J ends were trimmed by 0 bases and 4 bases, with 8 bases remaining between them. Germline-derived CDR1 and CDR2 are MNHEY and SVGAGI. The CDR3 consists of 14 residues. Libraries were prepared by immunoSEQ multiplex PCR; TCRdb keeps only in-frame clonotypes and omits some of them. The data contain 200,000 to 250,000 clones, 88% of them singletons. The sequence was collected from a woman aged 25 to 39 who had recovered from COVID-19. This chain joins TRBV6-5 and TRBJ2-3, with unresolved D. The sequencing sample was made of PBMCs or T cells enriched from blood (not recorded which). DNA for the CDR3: TGTGCCAGCAGTTACTCGATCCCGGCAGATACGCAGTATTTT. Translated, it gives CASSYSIPADTQYF.